This T cell receptor beta chain was identified in a study of technical replicates of blood from several donors (dated by TCRdb to 2016 to 2017). In the case of this clone: No antigen is known for it. Base qualities are missing; no much larger clone stands one base away.

The receptor library was made with the immunoSEQ multiplex PCR assay. What TCRdb holds here is the immuneACCESS table cut down to in-frame rearrangements. Part of the clones is not present; checked against another copy, under half of the missing clones reflect an unresolved V gene, and the others are unexplained. This sample gives about 83,000 clones in total; more than 90% of them show up just once. The top ten clones comprise approximately 0.25% of the sample. Specimen: T cells isolated from PBMCs. This receptor was identified in a human donor in good health.

The CDR3 corresponds to CASVPSGGAGTDTQYF. The nucleotide sequence reads TGTGCCAGCGTCCCTAGCGGGGGGGCTGGCACAGATACGCAGTATTTT. This chain is built from TRBV5-4 and TRBJ2-3, with TRBD2 matching 12 junction bases. From the cysteine up to the phenylalanine, the CDR3 has a length of 16 residues. The only DNA kept is the CDR3, 48 bases in frame from the first base. V trim: 7 bases; J trim: 1 base; unmatched bases: 7. Sequences SGHNT (CDR1) and YYREEE (CDR2) are obtained from the germline V gene (reference sequence).